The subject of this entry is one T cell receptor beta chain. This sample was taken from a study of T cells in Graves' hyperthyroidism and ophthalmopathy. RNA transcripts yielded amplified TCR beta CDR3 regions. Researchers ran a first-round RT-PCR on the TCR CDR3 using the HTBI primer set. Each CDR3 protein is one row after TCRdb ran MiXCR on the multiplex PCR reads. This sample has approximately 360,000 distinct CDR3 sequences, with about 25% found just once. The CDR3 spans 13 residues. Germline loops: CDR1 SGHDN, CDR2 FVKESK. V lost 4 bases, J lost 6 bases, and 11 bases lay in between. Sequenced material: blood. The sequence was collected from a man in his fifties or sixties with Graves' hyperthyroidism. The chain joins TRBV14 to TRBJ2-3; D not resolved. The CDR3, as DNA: TGTGCCAGCAGCCCCCTACTTCCGGATACGCAGTATTTT. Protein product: CASSPLLPDTQYF.